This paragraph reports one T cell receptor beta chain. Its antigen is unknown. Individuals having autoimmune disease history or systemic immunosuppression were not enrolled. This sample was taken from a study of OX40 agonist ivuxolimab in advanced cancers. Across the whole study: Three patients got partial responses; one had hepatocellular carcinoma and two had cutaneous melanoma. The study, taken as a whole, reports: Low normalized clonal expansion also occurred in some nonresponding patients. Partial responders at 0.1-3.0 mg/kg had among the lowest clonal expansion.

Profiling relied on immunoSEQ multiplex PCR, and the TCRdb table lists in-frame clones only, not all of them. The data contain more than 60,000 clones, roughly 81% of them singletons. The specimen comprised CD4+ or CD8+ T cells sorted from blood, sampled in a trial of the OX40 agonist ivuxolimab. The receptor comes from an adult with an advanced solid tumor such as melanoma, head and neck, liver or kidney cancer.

The CDR3 loop reads CASSYQAGYTF. CDR3 coding DNA: TGTGCCAGCAGTTACCAGGCGGGCTACACCTTC. The genes are TRBV6-5 and TRBJ1-2; D not certain. Per germline, CDR1 MNHEY and CDR2 SVGAGI. CDR3 length: 11 amino acids. V was shortened by 2 bases and J by 8 bases, with 6 bases between the two germline ends.